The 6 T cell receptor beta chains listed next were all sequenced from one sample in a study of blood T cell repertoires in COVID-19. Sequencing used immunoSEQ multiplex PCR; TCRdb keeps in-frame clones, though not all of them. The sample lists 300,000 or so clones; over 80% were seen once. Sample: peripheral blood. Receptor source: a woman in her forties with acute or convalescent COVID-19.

This CDR3 is CAMKPTDRGSSDTEAFF. CDR3 coding DNA: TGTGCCATGAAACCGACGGACAGGGGTTCTTCGGACACTGAAGCTTTCTTT. The chain couples TRBV10-3 to TRBJ1-1; 9 bases align to TRBD1. CDR1 is ENHRY and CDR2 is SYGVKD in the germline V gene. V was clipped by 9 bases and J by 3 bases; unmatched bases: 17. This CDR3 is 17 amino acids long.

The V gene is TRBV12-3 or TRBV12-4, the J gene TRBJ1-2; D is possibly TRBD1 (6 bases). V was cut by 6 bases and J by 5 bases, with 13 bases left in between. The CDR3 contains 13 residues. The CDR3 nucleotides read TGTGCCAGCAGCCCTACTAGGGGGTATGGCTACACCTTC. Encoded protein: CASSPTRGYGYTF.

The CDR3 here is CASSERGWDRGEKLFF. In DNA form, the CDR3 reads TGTGCCAGCAGTGAAAGGGGCTGGGACAGAGGGGAAAAACTGTTTTTT. The gene calls are TRBV25-1 and TRBJ1-4; TRBD1 matches at 7 bases. V was pared by 2 bases and J by 8 bases, with 11 bases of the junction left unmatched. Looked up from germline, CDR1 is MGHDK and CDR2 is SYGVNS. This CDR3 has 16 residues.

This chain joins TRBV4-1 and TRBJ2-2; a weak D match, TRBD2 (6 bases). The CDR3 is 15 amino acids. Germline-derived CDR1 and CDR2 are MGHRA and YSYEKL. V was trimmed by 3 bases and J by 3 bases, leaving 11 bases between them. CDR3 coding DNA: TGCGCCAGCAGCCAGGAGGGAATCTACACCGGGGAGCTGTTTTTT. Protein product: CASSQEGIYTGELFF.

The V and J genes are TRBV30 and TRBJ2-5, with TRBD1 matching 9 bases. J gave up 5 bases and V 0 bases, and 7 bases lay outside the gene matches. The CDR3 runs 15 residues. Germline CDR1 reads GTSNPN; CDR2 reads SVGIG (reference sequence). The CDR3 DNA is TGTGCCTGGAGTGTAATCGGGACAGGGACCGAGACCCAGTACTTC. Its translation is CAWSVIGTGTETQYF.

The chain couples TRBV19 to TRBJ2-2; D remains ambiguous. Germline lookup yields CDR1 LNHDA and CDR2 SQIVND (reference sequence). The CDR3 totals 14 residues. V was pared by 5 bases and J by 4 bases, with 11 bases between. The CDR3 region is CASSAQTGTGELFF. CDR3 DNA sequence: TGTGCCAGTAGTGCCCAGACGGGCACCGGGGAGCTGTTTTTT.